A selection of T cell receptor beta chains follows, all from one sample in a study of T cell responses to AZD1222 COVID-19 vaccine. Assay used: immunoSEQ multiplex PCR; TCRdb lists only in-frame clones, some missing. The data hold around 100,000 clones, with 70% to 90% observed a single time. The material was peripheral blood, obtained on day 0 of AZD1222 vaccination. Receptors were obtained from an adult in good health. The CDR3 runs from the conserved cysteine through the conserved F or W. Each record gives: clone size, J gene, V gene, D gene, CDR3 protein, CDR3 DNA. D genes are given only for firm matches. Rows may omit the clone size; those that give it use once, few, many or a size class.

>once|TRBJ1-4|TRBV7-2|.
CASSSLANEKLFF
TGTGCCAGCAGCTCGCTAGCTAATGAAAAACTGTTTTTT
>once|TRBJ2-2|TRBV9|TRBD2
CASSSSSGGGELFF
TGTGCCAGCAGCTCCTCCAGCGGGGGAGGGGAGCTGTTTTTT
>.|TRBJ1-2|TRBV21-1|.
CASSTGQGKVRGYTF
TGTGCCAGCAGCACAGGACAGGGGAAAGTACGTGGCTACACCTTC
>.|TRBJ2-5|TRBV12-3/TRBV12-4|.
CASSLGAQETQYF
TGTGCCAGCAGTTTGGGTGCACAAGAGACCCAGTACTTC
>.|TRBJ1-4|TRBV18|.
CASSPPGTNEKLFF
TGTGCCAGCTCACCACCAGGGACTAATGAAAAACTGTTTTTT
>.|TRBJ1-2|TRBV5-5|.
CASSPGASNYGYTF
TGTGCCAGCAGCCCTGGGGCTTCTAACTATGGCTACACCTTC
>.|TRBJ2-6|TRBV15|.
CATSPGRLGGANVLTF
TGTGCCACCAGCCCGGGAAGGTTAGGCGGGGCCAACGTCCTGACTTTC
>.|TRBJ1-6|TRBV6-5|.
CASRGQDASPLHF
TGTGCCAGCAGGGGGCAGGACGCTTCACCCCTCCACTTT
>few|TRBJ1-1|TRBV11-2|.
CASSRGRGNTEAFF
TGTGCCAGCAGCCGAGGGAGAGGGAACACTGAAGCTTTCTTT
>.|TRBJ1-3|TRBV3-1/TRBV3-2|.
CASSHRQHSGNTIYF
TGTGCCAGCAGCCACCGACAGCACTCTGGAAACACCATATATTTT
>.|TRBJ1-6|TRBV4-1|TRBD1
CASSPGTGNSPLHF
TGCGCCAGCAGTCCCGGGACAGGGAATTCACCCCTCCACTTT
>.|TRBJ1-3|TRBV7-6|.
CASSLGRGPENTIYF
TGTGCCAGCAGCTTAGGCAGGGGCCCGGAAAACACCATATATTTT
>.|TRBJ1-5|TRBV6-5|.
CASRLSLVSNQPQHF
TGTGCCAGCAGGCTAAGCTTAGTAAGCAATCAGCCCCAGCATTTT
>.|TRBJ1-5|TRBV9|.
CASSVGGASNQPQHF
TGTGCCAGCAGCGTAGGGGGGGCGAGCAATCAGCCCCAGCATTTT
>.|TRBJ1-2|TRBV7-9|TRBD1
CASSSPGQGIYGYTF
TGTGCCAGCAGCTCCCCGGGACAGGGGATCTATGGCTACACCTTC
>.|TRBJ2-1|TRBV9|.
CASSPLSSAAKRNNEQFF
TGTGCCAGCAGCCCCCTTAGCAGCGCAGCGAAGAGGAACAATGAGCAGTTCTTC
>.|TRBJ2-2|TRBV15|.
CATSRRISGIRNTGELFF
TGTGCCACCAGCAGACGAATCTCAGGGATTAGGAACACCGGGGAGCTGTTTTTT
>once|TRBJ1-6|TRBV6-5|TRBD1
CASSYSGTGGSPLHF
TGTGCCAGCAGTTACTCGGGGACAGGGGGTTCACCCCTCCACTTT
>.|TRBJ2-1|TRBV7-2|TRBD1
CASSGDRVENEQFF
TGTGCCAGCAGCGGGGACAGGGTGGAGAATGAGCAGTTCTTC
>.|TRBJ1-5|TRBV5-5|.
CASSFIMGGNQPQHF
TGTGCCAGCAGCTTTATTATGGGGGGCAATCAGCCCCAGCATTTT
>.|TRBJ1-1|TRBV6-5|.
CASTTVNTEAFF
TGTGCCAGCACCACAGTGAACACTGAAGCTTTCTTT
>.|TRBJ2-7|TRBV7-2|.
CASSLAIGVIGQYF
TGTGCCAGCAGCTTAGCGATTGGGGTAATCGGGCAGTACTTC